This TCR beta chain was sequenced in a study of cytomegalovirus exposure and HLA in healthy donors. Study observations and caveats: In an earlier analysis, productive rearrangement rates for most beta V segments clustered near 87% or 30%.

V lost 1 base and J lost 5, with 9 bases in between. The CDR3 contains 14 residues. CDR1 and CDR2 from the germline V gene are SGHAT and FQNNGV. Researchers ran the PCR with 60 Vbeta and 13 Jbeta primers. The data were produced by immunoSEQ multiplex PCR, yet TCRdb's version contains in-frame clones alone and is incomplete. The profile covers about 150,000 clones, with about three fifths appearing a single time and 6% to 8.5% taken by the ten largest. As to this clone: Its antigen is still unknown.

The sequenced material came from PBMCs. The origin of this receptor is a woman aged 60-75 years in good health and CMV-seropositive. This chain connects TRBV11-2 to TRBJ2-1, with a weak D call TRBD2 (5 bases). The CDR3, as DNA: TGTGCCAGCAGCTTAGGCGGGTCCAACAATGAGCAGTTCTTC. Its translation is CASSLGGSNNEQFF.